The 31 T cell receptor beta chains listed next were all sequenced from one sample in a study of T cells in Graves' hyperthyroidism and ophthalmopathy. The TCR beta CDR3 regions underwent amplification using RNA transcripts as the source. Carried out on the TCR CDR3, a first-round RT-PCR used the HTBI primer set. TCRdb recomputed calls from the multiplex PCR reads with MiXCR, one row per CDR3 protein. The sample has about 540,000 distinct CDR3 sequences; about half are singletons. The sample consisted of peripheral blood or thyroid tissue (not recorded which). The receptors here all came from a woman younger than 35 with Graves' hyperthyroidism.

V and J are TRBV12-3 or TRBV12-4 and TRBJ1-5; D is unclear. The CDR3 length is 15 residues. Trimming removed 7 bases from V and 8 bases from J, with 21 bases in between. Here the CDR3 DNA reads TGTGCCAGCATGGTAGTGGACCGGGCTACGGAGCCCCAGCATTTT. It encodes CASMVVDRATEPQHF.

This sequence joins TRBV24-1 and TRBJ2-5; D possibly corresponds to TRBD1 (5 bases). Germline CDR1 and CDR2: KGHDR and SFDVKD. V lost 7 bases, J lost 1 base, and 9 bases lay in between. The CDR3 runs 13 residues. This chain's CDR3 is CATRKGPQETQYF. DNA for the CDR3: TGTGCCACCAGGAAGGGGCCCCAAGAGACCCAGTACTTC.

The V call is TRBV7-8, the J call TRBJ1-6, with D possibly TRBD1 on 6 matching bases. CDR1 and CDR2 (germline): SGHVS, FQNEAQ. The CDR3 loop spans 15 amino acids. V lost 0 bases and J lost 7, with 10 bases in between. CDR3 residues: CASSLAWGLNSPLHF. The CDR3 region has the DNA TGTGCCAGCAGCTTAGCCTGGGGGCTGAATTCACCCCTCCACTTT.

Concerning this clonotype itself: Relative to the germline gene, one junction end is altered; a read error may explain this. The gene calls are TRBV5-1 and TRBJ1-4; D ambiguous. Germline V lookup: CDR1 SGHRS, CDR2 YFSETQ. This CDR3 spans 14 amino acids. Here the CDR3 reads CASSPTVLGDKLFF. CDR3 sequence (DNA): TGTGCCAGCAGCCCGACTGTCCTTGGTGATAAACTGTTTTTT.

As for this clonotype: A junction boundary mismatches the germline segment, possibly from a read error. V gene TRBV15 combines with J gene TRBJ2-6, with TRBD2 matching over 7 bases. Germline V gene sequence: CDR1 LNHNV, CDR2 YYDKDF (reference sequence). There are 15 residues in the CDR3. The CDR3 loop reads CATSRGAGTAYVLTF. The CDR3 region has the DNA TGTGCCACCAGCAGAGGAGCGGGAACGGCCTACGTCCTGACTTTC.

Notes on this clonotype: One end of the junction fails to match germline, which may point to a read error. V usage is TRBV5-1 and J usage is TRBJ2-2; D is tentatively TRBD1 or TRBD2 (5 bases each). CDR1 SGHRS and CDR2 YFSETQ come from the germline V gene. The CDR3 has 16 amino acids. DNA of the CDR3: TGTGCCAGCAGCTTAGATGGGGCTAGGAGGACCGGGGAGCTGTTTTTT. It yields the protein CASSLDGARRTGELFF.

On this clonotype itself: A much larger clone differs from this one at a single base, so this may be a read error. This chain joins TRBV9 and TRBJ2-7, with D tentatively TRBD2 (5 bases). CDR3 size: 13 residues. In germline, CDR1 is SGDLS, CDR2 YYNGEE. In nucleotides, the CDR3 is TGTGTCAGCAGCGGAGTAGGGCCCTACGAGCAGTACTTC. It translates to CVSSGVGPYEQYF.

The CDR3 region is CASSAYGQNNQPQHF. The CDR3 nucleotides are TGTGCCAGCAGTGCCTATGGACAGAACAATCAGCCCCAGCATTTT. V and J are TRBV2 and TRBJ1-5, with a tentative D call TRBD1 (6 bases). Germline V gene data show CDR1 as SNHLY and CDR2 as FYNNEI. Between the trimmed V and J ends, which lost 4 bases and 3 bases, there was a span of 13 bases. The CDR3 totals 15 residues.

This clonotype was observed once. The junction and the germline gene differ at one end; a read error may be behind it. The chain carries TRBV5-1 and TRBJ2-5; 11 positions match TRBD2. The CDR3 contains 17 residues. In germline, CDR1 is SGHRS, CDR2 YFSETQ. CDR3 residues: CASSQYSSGRREETQYF. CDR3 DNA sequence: TGTGCCAGCAGCCAGTATTCTAGCGGGAGGCGCGAAGAGACCCAGTACTTC.

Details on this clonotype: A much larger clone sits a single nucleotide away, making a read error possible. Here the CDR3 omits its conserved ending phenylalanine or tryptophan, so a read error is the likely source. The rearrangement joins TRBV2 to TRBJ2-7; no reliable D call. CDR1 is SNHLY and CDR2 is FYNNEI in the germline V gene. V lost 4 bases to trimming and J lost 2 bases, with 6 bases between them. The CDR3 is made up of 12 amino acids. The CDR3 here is CASSGQTYEQYL. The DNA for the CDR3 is TGTGCCAGCAGTGGGCAGACCTACGAGCAGTACCTC.

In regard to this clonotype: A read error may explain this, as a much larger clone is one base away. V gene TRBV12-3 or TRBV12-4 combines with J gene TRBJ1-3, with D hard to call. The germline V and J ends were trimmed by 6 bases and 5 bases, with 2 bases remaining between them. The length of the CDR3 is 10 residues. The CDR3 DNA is TGTGCCAGCAGAAGAAACACCATATATTTT. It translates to CASRRNTIYF.

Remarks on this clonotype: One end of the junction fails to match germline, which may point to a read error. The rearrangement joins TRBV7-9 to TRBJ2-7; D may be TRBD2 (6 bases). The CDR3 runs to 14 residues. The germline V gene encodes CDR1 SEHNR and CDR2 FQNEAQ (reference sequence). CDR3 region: CASGRAGLSYEQYF. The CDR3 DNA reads TGCGCCAGCGGCAGGGCGGGATTATCCTACGAGCAGTACTTC.

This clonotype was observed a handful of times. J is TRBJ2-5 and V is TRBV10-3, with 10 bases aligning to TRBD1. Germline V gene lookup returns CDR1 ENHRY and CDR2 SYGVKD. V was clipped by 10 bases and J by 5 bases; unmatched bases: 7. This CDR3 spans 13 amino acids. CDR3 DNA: TGTGCCAGCGTCCGGGACAGGGGTGAGACCCAGTACTTC. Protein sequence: CASVRDRGETQYF.

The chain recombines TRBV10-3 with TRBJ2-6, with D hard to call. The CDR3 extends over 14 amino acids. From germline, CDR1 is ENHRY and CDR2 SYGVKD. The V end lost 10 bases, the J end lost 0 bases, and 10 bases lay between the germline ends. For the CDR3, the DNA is TGTGCCAACGGACGGCGCTCTGGGGCCAACGTCCTGACTTTC. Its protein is CANGRRSGANVLTF.

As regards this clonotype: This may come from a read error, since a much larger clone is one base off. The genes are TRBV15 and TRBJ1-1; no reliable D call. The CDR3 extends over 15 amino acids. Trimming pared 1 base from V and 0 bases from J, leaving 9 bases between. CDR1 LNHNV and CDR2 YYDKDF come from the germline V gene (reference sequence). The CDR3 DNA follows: TGTGCCACCAGCAGAGTAGCGGGGATGAACACTGAAGCTTTCTTT. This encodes CATSRVAGMNTEAFF.

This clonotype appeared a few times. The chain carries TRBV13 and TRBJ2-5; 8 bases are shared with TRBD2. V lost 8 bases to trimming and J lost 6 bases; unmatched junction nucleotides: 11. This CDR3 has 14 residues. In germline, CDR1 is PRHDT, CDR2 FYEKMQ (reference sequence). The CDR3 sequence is CASHGAGDVKTQYF. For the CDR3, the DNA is TGTGCCAGCCATGGAGCGGGAGATGTAAAGACCCAGTACTTC.

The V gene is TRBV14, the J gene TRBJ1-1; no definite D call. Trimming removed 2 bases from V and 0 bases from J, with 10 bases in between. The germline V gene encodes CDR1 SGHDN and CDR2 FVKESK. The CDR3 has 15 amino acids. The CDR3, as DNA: TGTGCCAGCAGCCAATATCGGCAGATGAACACTGAAGCTTTCTTT. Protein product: CASSQYRQMNTEAFF.

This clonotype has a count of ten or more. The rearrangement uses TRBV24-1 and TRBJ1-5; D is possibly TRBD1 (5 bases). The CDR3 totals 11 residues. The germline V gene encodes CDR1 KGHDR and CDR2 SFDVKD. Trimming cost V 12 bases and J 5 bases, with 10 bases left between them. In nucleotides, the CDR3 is TGTGCCGCGGGGGTAGATCAGCCCCAGCATTTT. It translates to CAAGVDQPQHF.

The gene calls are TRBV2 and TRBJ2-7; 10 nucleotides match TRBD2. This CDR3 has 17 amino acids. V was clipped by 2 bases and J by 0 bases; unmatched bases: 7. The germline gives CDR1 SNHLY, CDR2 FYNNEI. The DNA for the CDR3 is TGTGCCAGCAGTGAAAGATCTAGCGGGAGAGACTCCTACGAGCAGTACTTC. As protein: CASSERSSGRDSYEQYF.

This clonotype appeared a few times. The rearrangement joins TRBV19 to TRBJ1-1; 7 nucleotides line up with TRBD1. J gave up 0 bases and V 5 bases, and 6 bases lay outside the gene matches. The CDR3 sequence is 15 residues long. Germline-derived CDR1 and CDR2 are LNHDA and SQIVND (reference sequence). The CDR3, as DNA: TGTGCCAGTAGTGTCAGGACAGGCTTGAACACTGAAGCTTTCTTT. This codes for CASSVRTGLNTEAFF.

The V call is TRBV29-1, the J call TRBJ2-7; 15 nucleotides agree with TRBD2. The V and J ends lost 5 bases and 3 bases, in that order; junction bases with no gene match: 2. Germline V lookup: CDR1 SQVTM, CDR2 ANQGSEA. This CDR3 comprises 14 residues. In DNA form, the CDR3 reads TGCAGCGTTTCGGGACTAGCGGGAGGCTACGAGCAGTACTTC. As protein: CSVSGLAGGYEQYF.

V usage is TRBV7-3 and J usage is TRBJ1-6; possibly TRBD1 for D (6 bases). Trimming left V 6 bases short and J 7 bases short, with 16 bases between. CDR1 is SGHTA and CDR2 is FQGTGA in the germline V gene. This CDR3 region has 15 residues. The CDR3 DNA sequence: TGTGCCAGCAGTTCAGGACAAGGGGGGAATTCACCCCTCCACTTT. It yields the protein CASSSGQGGNSPLHF.

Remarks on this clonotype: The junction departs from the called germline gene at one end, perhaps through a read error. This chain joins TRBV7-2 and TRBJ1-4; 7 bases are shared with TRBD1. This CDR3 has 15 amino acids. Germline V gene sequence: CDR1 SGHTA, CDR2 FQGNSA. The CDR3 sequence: CANSEWEGAREKLFF. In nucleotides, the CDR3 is TGTGCCAACAGCGAGTGGGAGGGGGCGCGAGAAAAACTGTTTTTT.

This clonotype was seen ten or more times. CDR3 bases: TGTGCCAGCAGCACGGACAGGGGCCTAAGGGGCTACACCTTC. This codes for CASSTDRGLRGYTF. The chain joins TRBV5-4 to TRBJ1-2; TRBD1 aligns across 9 bases. The length of the CDR3 is 14 residues. CDR1 is SGHNT, CDR2 YYREEE, per germline (reference sequence). The V gene end was trimmed by 4 bases and the J gene end by 8 bases; junction bases not matched to a gene: 9.

This CDR3 reads CASSTDRVAPTGNEKLFF. DNA for the CDR3: TGTGCCAGCAGCACGGACAGGGTGGCCCCAACCGGTAATGAAAAACTGTTTTTT. The chain employs TRBV7-9 and TRBJ1-4, with TRBD1 matching 8 bases. V lost 5 bases and J lost 4; bases outside the gene matches: 15. CDR1 is SEHNR, CDR2 FQNEAQ, per germline (reference sequence). This CDR3 has 18 amino acids. Complete variable domain (other parts from reference TRBV7-9 and TRBJ1-4): DTGVSQNPRHKITKRGQNVTFRCDPISEHNRLYWYRQTLGQGPEFLTYFQNEAQLEKSRLLSDRFSAERPKGSFSTLEIQRTEQGDSAMYLCASSTDRVAPTGNEKLFFGSGTQLSVL.

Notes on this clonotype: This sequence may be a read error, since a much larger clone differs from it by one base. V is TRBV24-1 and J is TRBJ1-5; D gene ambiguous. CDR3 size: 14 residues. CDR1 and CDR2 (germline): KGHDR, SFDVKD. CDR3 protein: CATSDPDLNRPQHF. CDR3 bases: TGTGCCACCAGTGATCCGGACCTTAATCGGCCCCAGCATTTT.

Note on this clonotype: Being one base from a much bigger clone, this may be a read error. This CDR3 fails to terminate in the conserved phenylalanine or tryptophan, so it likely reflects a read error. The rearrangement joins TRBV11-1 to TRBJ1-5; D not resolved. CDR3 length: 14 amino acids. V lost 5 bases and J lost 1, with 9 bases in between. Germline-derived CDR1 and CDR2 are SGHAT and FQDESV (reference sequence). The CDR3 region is CASSPTESNQPQHV. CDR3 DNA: TGTGCCAGCAGCCCAACTGAAAGCAATCAGCCCCAGCATGTT.

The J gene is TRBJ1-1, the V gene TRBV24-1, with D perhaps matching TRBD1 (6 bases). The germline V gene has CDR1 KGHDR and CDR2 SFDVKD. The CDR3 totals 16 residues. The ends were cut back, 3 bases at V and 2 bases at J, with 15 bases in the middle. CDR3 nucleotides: TGTGCCACCAGTGATCCGGGGGGCGGCACCAACACTGAAGCTTTCTTT. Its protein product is CATSDPGGGTNTEAFF.

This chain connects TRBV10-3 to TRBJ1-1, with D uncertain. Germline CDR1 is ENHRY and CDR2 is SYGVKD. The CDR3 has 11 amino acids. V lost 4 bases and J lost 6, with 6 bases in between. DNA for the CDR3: TGTGCCATCAGTGTCGGCCCTGAAGCTTTCTTT. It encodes CAISVGPEAFF.

The CDR3 loop is CASGHRGGGTGNTIYF. The CDR3 DNA is TGTGCTAGTGGCCACAGGGGTGGGGGCACTGGAAACACCATATATTTT. V is TRBV12-5 and J is TRBJ1-3, with TRBD1 matching 7 bases. CDR3 length equals 16 residues. From germline, CDR1 is LGHNT and CDR2 FRNRAP. V was pared by 6 bases and J by 2 bases, with 10 bases of the junction left unmatched.

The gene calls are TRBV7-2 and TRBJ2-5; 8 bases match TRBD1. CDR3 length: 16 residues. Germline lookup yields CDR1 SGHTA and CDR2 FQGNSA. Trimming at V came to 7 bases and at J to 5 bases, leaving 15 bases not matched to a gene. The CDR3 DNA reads TGTGCCAGCACCTCGCGCGGACAGGGCCCGGGCGAGACCCAGTACTTC. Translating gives CASTSRGQGPGETQYF.